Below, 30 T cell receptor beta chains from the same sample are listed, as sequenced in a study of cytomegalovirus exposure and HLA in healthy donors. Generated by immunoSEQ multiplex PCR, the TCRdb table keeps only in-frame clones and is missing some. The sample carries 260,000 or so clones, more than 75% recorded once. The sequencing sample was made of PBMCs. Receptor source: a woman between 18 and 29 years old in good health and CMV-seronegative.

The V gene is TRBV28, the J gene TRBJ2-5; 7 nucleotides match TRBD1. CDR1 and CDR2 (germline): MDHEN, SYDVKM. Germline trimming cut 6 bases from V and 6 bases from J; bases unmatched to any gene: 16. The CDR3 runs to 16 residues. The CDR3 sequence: CASSLQGAGDRQTQYF. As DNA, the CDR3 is TGTGCCAGCAGCCTCCAAGGAGCAGGGGACAGACAGACCCAGTACTTC.

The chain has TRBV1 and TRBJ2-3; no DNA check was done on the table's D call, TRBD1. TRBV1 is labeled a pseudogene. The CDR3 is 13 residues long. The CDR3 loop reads CTSSHGQGDTQYF. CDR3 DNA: TGCACCAGCAGCCATGGACAGGGAGATACGCAGTATTTT.

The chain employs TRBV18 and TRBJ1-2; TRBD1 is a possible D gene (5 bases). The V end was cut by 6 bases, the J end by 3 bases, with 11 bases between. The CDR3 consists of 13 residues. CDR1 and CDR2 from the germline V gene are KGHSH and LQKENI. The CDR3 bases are TGTGCCAGCTCCCTGGCGGGGGACTATGGCTACACCTTC. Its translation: CASSLAGDYGYTF.

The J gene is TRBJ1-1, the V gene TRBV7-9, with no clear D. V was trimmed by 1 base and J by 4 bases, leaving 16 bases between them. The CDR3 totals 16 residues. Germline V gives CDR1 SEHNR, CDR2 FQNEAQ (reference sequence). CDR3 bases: TGTGCCAGCAGCTTAGTCGGCGGGAGCGTCGGCACTGAAGCTTTCTTT. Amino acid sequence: CASSLVGGSVGTEAFF.

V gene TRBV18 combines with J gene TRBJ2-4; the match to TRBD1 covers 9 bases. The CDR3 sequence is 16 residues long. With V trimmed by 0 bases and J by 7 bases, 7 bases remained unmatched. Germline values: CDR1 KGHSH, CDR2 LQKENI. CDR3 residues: CASSPPGQGMGNIQYF. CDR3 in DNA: TGTGCCAGCTCACCACCAGGACAGGGGATGGGGAACATTCAGTACTTC.

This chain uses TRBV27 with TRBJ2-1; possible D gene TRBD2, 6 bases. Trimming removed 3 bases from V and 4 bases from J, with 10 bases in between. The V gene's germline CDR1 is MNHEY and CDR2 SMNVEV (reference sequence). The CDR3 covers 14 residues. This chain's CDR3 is CASSFWGTYNEQFF. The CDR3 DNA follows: TGTGCCAGCAGTTTTTGGGGGACTTACAATGAGCAGTTCTTC.

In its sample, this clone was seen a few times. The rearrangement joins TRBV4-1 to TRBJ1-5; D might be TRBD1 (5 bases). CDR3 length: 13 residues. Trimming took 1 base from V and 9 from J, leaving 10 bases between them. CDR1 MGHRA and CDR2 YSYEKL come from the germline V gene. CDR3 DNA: TGCGCCAGCAGCCAAGGTAGAAGGGGGCCCCAGCATTTT. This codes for CASSQGRRGPQHF.

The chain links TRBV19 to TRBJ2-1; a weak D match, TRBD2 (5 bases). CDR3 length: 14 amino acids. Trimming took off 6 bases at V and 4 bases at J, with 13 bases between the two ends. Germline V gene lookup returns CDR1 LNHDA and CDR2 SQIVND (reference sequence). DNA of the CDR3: TGTGCCAGTAGACCCGCGGGCAGATACAATGAGCAGTTCTTC. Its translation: CASRPAGRYNEQFF.

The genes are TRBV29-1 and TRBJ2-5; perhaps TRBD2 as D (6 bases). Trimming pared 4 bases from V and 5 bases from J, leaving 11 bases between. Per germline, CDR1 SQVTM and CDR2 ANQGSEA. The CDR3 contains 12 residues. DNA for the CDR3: TGCAGCGTTGTGGGCCGGGGGGAGACCCAGTACTTC. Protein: CSVVGRGETQYF.

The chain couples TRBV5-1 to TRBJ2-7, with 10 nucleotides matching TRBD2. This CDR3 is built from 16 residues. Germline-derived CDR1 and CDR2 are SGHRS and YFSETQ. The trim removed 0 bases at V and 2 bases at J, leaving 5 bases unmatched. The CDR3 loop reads CASSLDVAGGPYEQYF. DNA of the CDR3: TGCGCCAGCAGCTTGGACGTAGCGGGAGGCCCCTACGAGCAGTACTTC.

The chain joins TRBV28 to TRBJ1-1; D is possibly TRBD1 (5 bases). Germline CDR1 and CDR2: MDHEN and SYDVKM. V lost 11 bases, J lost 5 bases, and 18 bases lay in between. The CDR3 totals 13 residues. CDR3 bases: TGTGCCGCTGGGGCCCCCGGAAGAACTGAAGCTTTCTTT. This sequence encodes CAAGAPGRTEAFF.

CDR3 in DNA: TGCGCCAGCAGCCTAGGACAGGGGGCTCGCGAGCAGTACTTC. Protein sequence: CASSLGQGAREQYF. The J gene is TRBJ2-7, the V gene TRBV4-1; 11 nucleotides line up with TRBD1. V dropped 4 bases and J dropped 6; count of bases not matched to a gene: 5. The CDR3 extends over 14 amino acids. Germline V CDR1 and CDR2: MGHRA, YSYEKL.

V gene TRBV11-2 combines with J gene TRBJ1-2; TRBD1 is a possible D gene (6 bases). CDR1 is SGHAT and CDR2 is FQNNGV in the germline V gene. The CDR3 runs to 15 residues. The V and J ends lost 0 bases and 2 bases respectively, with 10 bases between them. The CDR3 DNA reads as TGTGCCAGCAGCTTAGATGACAGGCGAAACTATGGCTACACCTTC. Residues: CASSLDDRRNYGYTF. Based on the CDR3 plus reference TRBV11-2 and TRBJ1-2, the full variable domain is EAGVAQSPRYKIIEKRQSVAFWCNPISGHATLYWYQQILGQGPKLLIQFQNNGVVDDSQLPKDRFSAERLKGVDSTLKIQPAKLEDSAVYLCASSLDDRRNYGYTFGSGTRLTVV.

CDR3 coding DNA: TGTGCCAGCAGCGAGACAGGGTACGGCTACACCTTC. Protein: CASSETGYGYTF. The chain is built from TRBV27 and TRBJ1-2; 7 bases fit TRBD1. The germline gives CDR1 MNHEY, CDR2 SMNVEV (reference sequence). The ends lost 6 bases at V and 8 bases at J; junction bases unmatched: 6. The CDR3 runs to 12 residues.

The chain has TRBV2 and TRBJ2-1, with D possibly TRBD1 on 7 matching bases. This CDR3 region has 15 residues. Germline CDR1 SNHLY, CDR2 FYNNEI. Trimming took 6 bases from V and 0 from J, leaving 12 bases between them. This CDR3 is CASRAQGGSYNEQFF. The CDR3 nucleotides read TGTGCCAGCAGGGCTCAGGGGGGCTCCTACAATGAGCAGTTCTTC. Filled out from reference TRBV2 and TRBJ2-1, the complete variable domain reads EPEVTQTPSHQVTQMGQEVILRCVPISNHLYFYWYRQILGQKVEFLVSFYNNEISEKSEIFDDQFSVERPDGSNFTLKIRSTKLEDSAMYFCASRAQGGSYNEQFFGPGTRLTVL.

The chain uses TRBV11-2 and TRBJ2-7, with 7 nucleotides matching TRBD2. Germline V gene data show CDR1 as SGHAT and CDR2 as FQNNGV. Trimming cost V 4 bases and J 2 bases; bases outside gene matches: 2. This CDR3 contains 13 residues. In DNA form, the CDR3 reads TGTGCCAGCAGCTCCGGACTAGCCTACGAGCAGTACTTC. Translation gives CASSSGLAYEQYF.

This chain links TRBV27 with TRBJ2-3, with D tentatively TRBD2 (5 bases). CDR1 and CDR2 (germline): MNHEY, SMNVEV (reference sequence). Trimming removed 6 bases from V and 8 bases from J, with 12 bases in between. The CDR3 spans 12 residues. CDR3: CASSSTSFTQYF. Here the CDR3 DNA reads TGTGCCAGCAGCTCTACTAGTTTTACGCAGTATTTT.

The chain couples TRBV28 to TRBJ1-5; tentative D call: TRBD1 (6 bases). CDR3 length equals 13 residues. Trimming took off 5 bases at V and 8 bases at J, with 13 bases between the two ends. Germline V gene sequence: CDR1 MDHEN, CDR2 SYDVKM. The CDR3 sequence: CASSQGLRKPQHF. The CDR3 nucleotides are TGTGCCAGCAGTCAGGGGTTAAGGAAGCCCCAGCATTTT.

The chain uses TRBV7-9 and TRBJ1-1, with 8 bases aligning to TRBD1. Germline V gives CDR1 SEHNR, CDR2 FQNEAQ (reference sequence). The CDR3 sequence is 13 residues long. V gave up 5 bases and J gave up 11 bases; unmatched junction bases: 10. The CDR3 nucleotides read TGTGCCAGCAGCCAGACAGGGGAGTCGTTGGCTTTCTTT. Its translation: CASSQTGESLAFF. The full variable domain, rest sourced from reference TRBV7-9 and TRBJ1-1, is DTGVSQNPRHKITKRGQNVTFRCDPISEHNRLYWYRQTLGQGPEFLTYFQNEAQLEKSRLLSDRFSAERPKGSFSTLEIQRTEQGDSAMYLCASSQTGESLAFFGQGTRLTVV.

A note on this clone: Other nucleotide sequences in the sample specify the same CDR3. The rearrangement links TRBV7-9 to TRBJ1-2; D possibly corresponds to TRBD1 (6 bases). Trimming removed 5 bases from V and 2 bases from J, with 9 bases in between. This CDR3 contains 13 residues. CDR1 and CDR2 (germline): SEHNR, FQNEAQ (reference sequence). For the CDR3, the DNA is TGTGCCAGCAGCCCCGGACAGAACTATGGCTACACCTTC. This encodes CASSPGQNYGYTF.

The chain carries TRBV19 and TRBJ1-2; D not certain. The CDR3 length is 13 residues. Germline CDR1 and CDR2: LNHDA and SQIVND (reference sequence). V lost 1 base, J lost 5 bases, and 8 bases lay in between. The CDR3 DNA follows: TGTGCCAGTAGTATAGGGGCAGTTTATGGCTACACCTTC. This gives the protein CASSIGAVYGYTF. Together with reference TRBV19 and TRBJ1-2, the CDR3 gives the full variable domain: DGGITQSPKYLFRKEGQNVTLSCEQNLNHDAMYWYRQDPGQGLRLIYYSQIVNDFQKGDIAEGYSVSREKKESFPLTVTSAQKNPTAFYLCASSIGAVYGYTFGSGTRLTVV.

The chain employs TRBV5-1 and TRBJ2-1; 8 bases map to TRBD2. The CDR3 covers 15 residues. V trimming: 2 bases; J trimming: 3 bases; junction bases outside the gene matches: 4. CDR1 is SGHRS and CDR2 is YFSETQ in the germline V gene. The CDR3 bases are TGCGCCAGCAGCTTAGCGGGAGTTAACTACAATGAGCAGTTCTTC. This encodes CASSLAGVNYNEQFF.

The CDR3 sequence is CSVERSSGTYEQYF. The CDR3 DNA follows: TGCAGCGTTGAGAGGTCTAGCGGGACGTACGAGCAGTACTTC. The V call is TRBV29-1, the J call TRBJ2-7, with 9 nucleotides matching TRBD2. The CDR3 contains 14 residues. Germline V gene sequence: CDR1 SQVTM, CDR2 ANQGSEA. V was pared by 3 bases and J by 4 bases, with 7 bases of the junction left unmatched.

Here the CDR3 DNA reads TGTGCCAGTCGTGCAGGGTCTGGAAACACCATATATTTT. It is translated as CASRAGSGNTIYF. The genes are TRBV6-6 and TRBJ1-3, with D possibly matching TRBD1 (5 bases). Germline CDR1 MNHNY, CDR2 SVGAGI (reference sequence). Trimming cost V 9 bases and J 1 base, with 10 bases left between them. This CDR3 spans 13 amino acids.

In nucleotides, the CDR3 is TGTGCCAGCAGTGAAAGTCGGGGTACCGGGGAGCTGTTTTTT. This encodes CASSESRGTGELFF. This chain uses TRBV6-1 with TRBJ2-2; D is possibly TRBD2 (5 bases). CDR1 and CDR2 (germline): MNHNS, SASEGT. The CDR3 is made up of 14 amino acids. V lost 2 bases and J lost 5, with 9 bases in between.

The CDR3: CASSPGMASEQYF. The CDR3 DNA reads as TGTGCCAGCTCACCGGGCATGGCGAGCGAGCAGTACTTC. The rearrangement uses TRBV18 and TRBJ2-7; unclear D gene. Germline V gene lookup returns CDR1 KGHSH and CDR2 LQKENI. Trimming pared 3 bases from V and 6 bases from J, leaving 12 bases between. This CDR3 is built from 13 residues.

The CDR3 here is CASSPGQGKFAGELFF. CDR3 DNA: TGTGCCAGCAGCCCAGGACAGGGGAAGTTTGCCGGGGAGCTGTTTTTT. The chain uses TRBV7-8 and TRBJ2-2; 9 bases are shared with TRBD1. The J segment lost 6 bases and the V segment lost 5 bases, leaving 10 bases of the junction unmatched. This CDR3 is 16 amino acids long. Germline assignment: CDR1 SGHVS and CDR2 FQNEAQ.

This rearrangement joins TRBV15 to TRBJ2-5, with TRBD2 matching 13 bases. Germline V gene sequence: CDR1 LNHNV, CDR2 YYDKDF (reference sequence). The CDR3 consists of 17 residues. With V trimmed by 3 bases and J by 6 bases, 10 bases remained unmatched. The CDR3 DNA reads TGTGCCACCAGCAGTCCCGGAACTAGCGGGAGGGCGCAGACCCAGTACTTC. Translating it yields CATSSPGTSGRAQTQYF. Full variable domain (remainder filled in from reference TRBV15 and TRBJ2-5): DAMVIQNPRYQVTQFGKPVTLSCSQTLNHNVMYWYQQKSSQAPKLLFHYYDKDFNNEADTPDNFQSRRPNTSFCFLDIRSPGLGDTAMYLCATSSPGTSGRAQTQYFGPGTRLLVL.

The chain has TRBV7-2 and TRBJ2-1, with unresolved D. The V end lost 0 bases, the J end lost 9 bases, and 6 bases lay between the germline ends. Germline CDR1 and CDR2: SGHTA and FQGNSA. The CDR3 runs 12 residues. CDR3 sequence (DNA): TGTGCCAGCAGCTTAGCCCCTAGTGAGCAGTTCTTC. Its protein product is CASSLAPSEQFF. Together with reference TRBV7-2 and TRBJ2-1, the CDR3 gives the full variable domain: GAGVSQSPSNKVTEKGKDVELRCDPISGHTALYWYRQSLGQGLEFLIYFQGNSAPDKSGLPSDRFSAERTGGSVSTLTIQRTQQEDSAVYLCASSLAPSEQFFGPGTRLTVL.

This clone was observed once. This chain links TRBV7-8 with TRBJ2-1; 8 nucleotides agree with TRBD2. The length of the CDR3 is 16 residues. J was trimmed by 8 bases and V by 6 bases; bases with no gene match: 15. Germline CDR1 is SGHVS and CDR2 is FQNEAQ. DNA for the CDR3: TGTGCCAGCAGACCACCCGGGAGGGTGTTCTTCGATGAGCAGTTCTTC. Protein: CASRPPGRVFFDEQFF.